These 17 T cell receptor beta chains were all obtained from the same sample, sequenced in a study of T cells of healthy individuals. TCRdb passed the 5' RACE reads through MiXCR, listing each CDR3 protein once. Among around 98,000 distinct CDR3 sequences listed, approximately 15% were seen once. Receptors were obtained from a human donor in good health.

This clonotype was detected only a few times. The chain employs TRBV6-1 and TRBJ2-4, with TRBD2 matching 9 bases. Losses at the gene ends were 1 base for V and 0 bases for J; bases not matched to a gene: 4. The CDR3 is made up of 17 amino acids. CDR1 and CDR2 from the germline V gene are MNHNS and SASEGT. DNA of the CDR3: TGTGCCAGCAGTGAAGAGGCTAGCGGGATAGCCAAAAACATTCAGTACTTC. Protein: CASSEEASGIAKNIQYF.

V gene TRBV20-1 combines with J gene TRBJ1-6; D unclear. CDR1 is DFQATT, CDR2 SNEGSKA, per germline (reference sequence). Trimming removed 6 bases at V and 5 bases at J, with 14 bases between. This CDR3 comprises 14 residues. The CDR3 bases are TGCAGTGCCCCGACGGCCACAGATAATTCACCCCTCCACTTT. This sequence encodes CSAPTATDNSPLHF.

There are many counts of this clonotype. The V and J genes are TRBV14 and TRBJ2-5; 10 nucleotides line up with TRBD1. V dropped 9 bases and J dropped 2; count of bases not matched to a gene: 6. Germline lookup yields CDR1 SGHDN and CDR2 FVKESK. This CDR3 is built from 14 residues. CDR3 bases: TGTGCCAGTCGGGGACAGGGGAGACAAGAGACCCAGTACTTC. Encoded protein: CASRGQGRQETQYF.

The V gene is TRBV15, the J gene TRBJ2-1, with D maybe TRBD2 (7 bases). CDR3 size: 15 residues. Germline values: CDR1 LNHNV, CDR2 YYDKDF (reference sequence). V lost 5 bases and J lost 5, with 16 bases in between. The CDR3 region has the DNA TGTGCCACCAGCCCCCCAATGGGGGGGCACAATGAGCAGTTCTTC. As protein: CATSPPMGGHNEQFF.

This clonotype was detected ten times or more. The chain couples TRBV5-6 to TRBJ2-1; D is ambiguous. Deletions cut 3 bases from V and 4 bases from J, with 5 bases between. The CDR3 spans 12 residues. Germline V lookup: CDR1 SGHDT, CDR2 YYEEEE. CDR3: CASSWSYNEQFF. The CDR3 region has the DNA TGTGCCAGCAGCTGGAGTTACAATGAGCAGTTCTTC.

This clonotype was picked up a small number of times. V usage is TRBV3-1 and J usage is TRBJ2-7; 7 nucleotides agree with TRBD2. The length of the CDR3 is 15 residues. The V segment lost 2 bases and the J segment 0 bases; nucleotides outside the gene matches: 4. Germline V gene sequence: CDR1 LGHDT, CDR2 YNNKEL (reference sequence). The CDR3 region is CASSQNPSGSYEQYF. DNA of the CDR3: TGTGCCAGCAGCCAAAACCCTAGCGGCTCCTACGAGCAGTACTTC.

The sample holds a few counts of this clonotype. This chain connects TRBV6-5 to TRBJ2-5; 7 bases are a match to TRBD1. CDR1 and CDR2 from the germline V gene are MNHEY and SVGAGI. V shed 0 bases and J 4 bases; nucleotides not matched to a gene: 5. CDR3 length: 15 amino acids. The CDR3 bases are TGTGCCAGCAGTTACTCTCTAGCAGGGGGAGAGACCCAGTACTTC. Translated, it gives CASSYSLAGGETQYF.

The chain has TRBV12-3 or TRBV12-4 and TRBJ1-5, with D hard to call. Trimming took 8 bases from V and 6 from J, leaving 17 bases between them. The CDR3 is 14 amino acids. This CDR3 reads CASRIAGRAQPQHF. The CDR3, as DNA: TGTGCCAGCCGAATTGCTGGAAGGGCTCAGCCCCAGCATTTT.

There are a few counts of this clonotype. The chain uses TRBV20-1 and TRBJ2-7, with D possibly TRBD2 on 5 matching bases. CDR1 and CDR2 from the germline V gene are DFQATT and SNEGSKA (reference sequence). V shed 0 bases and J shed 2 bases, with 11 bases lying between them. This CDR3 has 14 amino acids. The CDR3 DNA reads as TGCAGTGCTAGAGATGGGCGGGTCCCCTACGAGCAGTACTTC. It codes for CSARDGRVPYEQYF.

This clonotype occurred many times. V gene TRBV18 combines with J gene TRBJ2-7; D possibly corresponds to TRBD1 (5 bases). The germline V gene has CDR1 KGHSH and CDR2 LQKENI. The CDR3 runs to 14 residues. Trimming stripped 2 bases from V and 3 bases from J, with 11 bases between. CDR3 DNA sequence: TGTGCCAGCTCACCAATTGACAGTAGCTACGAGCAGTACTTC. Amino acids: CASSPIDSSYEQYF.

This clonotype has a handful of counts. V is TRBV29-1 and J is TRBJ2-5; D remains unclear. Germline-derived CDR1 and CDR2 are SQVTM and ANQGSEA. This CDR3 comprises 13 residues. With 4 bases removed from V and 0 bases from J, the gap between germline ends came to 9 bases. CDR3 protein: CSVVNQYQETQYF. The CDR3 DNA reads as TGCAGCGTTGTCAACCAGTACCAAGAGACCCAGTACTTC.

This clonotype appeared a few times. The rearrangement joins TRBV10-3 to TRBJ2-1; 10 positions match TRBD2. Looked up from germline, CDR1 is ENHRY and CDR2 is SYGVKD. CDR3 length: 16 amino acids. Trimming cost V 2 bases and J 7 bases; bases outside gene matches: 8. This CDR3 reads CAISETPSGGPNEQFF. The CDR3 DNA reads as TGTGCCATCAGTGAGACTCCTAGCGGGGGCCCTAATGAGCAGTTCTTC.

This clonotype was seen repeatedly, ten times or more. The chain is built from TRBV9 and TRBJ2-1; 9 nucleotides align to TRBD2. The CDR3 length is 15 residues. V shed 1 base, J shed 6 bases, and the junction held 5 bases outside the gene matches. Germline assignment: CDR1 SGDLS and CDR2 YYNGEE. Written as DNA, the CDR3 is TGTGCCAGCAGCGTATCCCGAGCGGGGGGCAATGAGCAGTTCTTC. Protein product: CASSVSRAGGNEQFF.

The chain links TRBV24-1 to TRBJ2-5; D unclear. The CDR3 runs 12 residues. Germline values: CDR1 KGHDR, CDR2 SFDVKD. The ends were cut back, 1 base at V and 5 bases at J, with 4 bases in the middle. CDR3 residues: CATSDFGETQYF. The DNA for the CDR3 is TGTGCCACCAGTGATTTTGGGGAGACCCAGTACTTC.

This clonotype has a count of ten or more. This sequence joins TRBV7-9 and TRBJ1-1; no definite D call. V was clipped by 5 bases and J by 7 bases, with 17 bases between them. CDR3 length equals 14 residues. Germline CDR1 is SEHNR and CDR2 is FQNEAQ (reference sequence). The CDR3 coding sequence is TGTGCCAGCAGCCGCGGACCTGCAAGTGGTGAAGCTTTCTTT. Protein product: CASSRGPASGEAFF.

In this sample, this clonotype turned up many times. The rearrangement links TRBV5-5 to TRBJ1-4; D is ambiguous. Germline loops: CDR1 SGHKS, CDR2 YYEKEE (reference sequence). This CDR3 comprises 15 residues. V dropped 0 bases and J dropped 8 bases, with 14 bases sitting between them. The CDR3 is CASSLDSQNREKLFF. The CDR3 nucleotides read TGTGCCAGCAGCTTGGATAGTCAGAATCGCGAAAAACTGTTTTTT.

The rearrangement joins TRBV6-1 to TRBJ2-2, with no clear D. The CDR3 consists of 13 residues. The germline V gene has CDR1 MNHNS and CDR2 SASEGT. V lost 4 bases to trimming and J lost 4 bases, with 7 bases between them. The CDR3 spells CASSAISTGELFF. CDR3 nucleotides: TGTGCCAGCAGTGCGATATCCACCGGGGAGCTGTTTTTT.